A single sample gave rise to the 30 T cell receptor beta chains below, sequenced in a study of blood T cell repertoires in COVID-19. Sequenced by immunoSEQ multiplex PCR; TCRdb stores in-frame clones only, minus some. The repertoire holds roughly 320,000 clones, with roughly 91% as singletons. Sequenced material: peripheral blood. The source is a woman aged 25 to 45 with COVID-19, enrolled during active disease.

V usage is TRBV7-6 and J usage is TRBJ2-5; 11 nucleotides agree with TRBD2. CDR3 size: 17 residues. Germline V gene lookup returns CDR1 SGHVS and CDR2 FNYEAQ. Trimming took 5 bases from V and 5 from J; bases not matched to a gene: 13. DNA for the CDR3: TGTGCCAGCAGCCCAACTAGCGGGGGAGACCTCAGGGAGACCCAGTACTTC. Protein: CASSPTSGGDLRETQYF.

This chain links TRBV29-1 with TRBJ1-1; possibly TRBD1 for D (6 bases). V was shortened by 2 bases and J by 4 bases, with 8 bases between the two germline ends. Germline V gives CDR1 SQVTM, CDR2 ANQGSEA. The CDR3 has 12 residues. CDR3: CSVELRGTEAFF. The CDR3 DNA reads as TGCAGCGTTGAACTCAGGGGCACTGAAGCTTTCTTT.

This clone appeared once. The rearrangement uses TRBV11-2 and TRBJ2-2; D remains ambiguous. CDR3 length: 12 amino acids. Trimming removed 5 bases at V and 1 base at J, with 2 bases between. Germline CDR1 is SGHAT and CDR2 is FQNNGV. CDR3: CASSQNTGELFF. The CDR3 DNA follows: TGTGCCAGCAGCCAGAACACCGGGGAGCTGTTTTTT.

This chain uses TRBV13 with TRBJ2-1; D perhaps matches TRBD1 (6 bases). The CDR3 is 15 amino acids. Germline V gene lookup returns CDR1 PRHDT and CDR2 FYEKMQ (reference sequence). Trimming removed 5 bases from V and 0 bases from J, with 11 bases in between. In DNA form, the CDR3 reads TGTGCCAGCAGCGCACAGGGATTCTCCTACAATGAGCAGTTCTTC. Its translation is CASSAQGFSYNEQFF.

Only a few counts were recorded for this clone. The chain employs TRBV15 and TRBJ2-7; perhaps TRBD2 as D (5 bases). The CDR3 contains 16 residues. The germline V and J ends were trimmed by 1 base and 4 bases, with 17 bases remaining between them. In germline, CDR1 is LNHNV, CDR2 YYDKDF (reference sequence). CDR3 nucleotides: TGTGCCACCAGCAGAGGGATAGGAAGCGGCGCATACGAGCAGTACTTC. This encodes CATSRGIGSGAYEQYF.

The chain has TRBV5-5 and TRBJ2-1; D possibly corresponds to TRBD2 (5 bases). From germline, CDR1 is SGHKS and CDR2 YYEKEE (reference sequence). The CDR3 length is 15 residues. The V end was cut by 0 bases, the J end by 4 bases, with 11 bases between. This CDR3 reads CASSLVVGDYNEQFF. The CDR3 DNA reads TGTGCCAGCAGCTTGGTAGTGGGAGATTACAATGAGCAGTTCTTC. Based on the CDR3 plus reference TRBV5-5 and TRBJ2-1, the full variable domain is DAGVTQSPTHLIKTRGQQVTLRCSPISGHKSVSWYQQVLGQGPQFIFQYYEKEERGRGNFPDRFSARQFPNYSSELNVNALLLGDSALYLCASSLVVGDYNEQFFGPGTRLTVL.

The V call is TRBV4-1, the J call TRBJ2-5; 7 bases agree with TRBD2. After removal of 0 bases from V and 2 bases from J, the junction contained 3 bases not matched to a gene. Germline lookup yields CDR1 MGHRA and CDR2 YSYEKL. This CDR3 contains 15 residues. CDR3 sequence (DNA): TGCGCCAGCAGCCAAGAAAAAGCGGGGCAAGAGACCCAGTACTTC. It codes for CASSQEKAGQETQYF.

This chain connects TRBV7-2 to TRBJ1-6, with a weak D call TRBD1 (6 bases). V shed 2 bases and J shed 6 bases, with 11 bases lying between them. Per germline, CDR1 SGHTA and CDR2 FQGNSA. CDR3 size: 15 residues. The CDR3 DNA reads as TGTGCCAGCAGCTTAACCGGGACAACTAATTCACCCCTCCACTTT. Its protein product is CASSLTGTTNSPLHF.

The CDR3 sequence is CASSVLADTQYF. The DNA of the CDR3 is TGTGCCAGCAGTGTCCTAGCAGATACGCAGTATTTT. The chain has TRBV2 and TRBJ2-3, with D uncertain. V shed 4 bases and J shed 4 bases, with 6 bases lying between them. Germline CDR1 and CDR2: SNHLY and FYNNEI. The CDR3 is 12 residues long.

The chain carries TRBV6-4 and TRBJ1-6; perhaps TRBD1 as D (5 bases). Per germline, CDR1 MRHNA and CDR2 SNTAGT. The germline V and J ends were trimmed by 11 bases and 7 bases, with 15 bases remaining between them. CDR3 length: 13 amino acids. The DNA of the CDR3 is TGTGCCGGATGGAGGGGAGGGAATTCACCCCTCCACTTT. Amino acids: CAGWRGGNSPLHF.

The chain combines TRBV11-2 with TRBJ1-3, with 11 bases matching TRBD1. The CDR3 extends over 17 amino acids. The germline V gene encodes CDR1 SGHAT and CDR2 FQNNGV. V gave up 6 bases and J gave up 6 bases; unmatched junction bases: 13. The CDR3 DNA sequence: TGTGCCAGCAGGCCAGGGGCCGGACAGGGGGCCCAAAACACCATATATTTT. It yields the protein CASRPGAGQGAQNTIYF.

This CDR3 reads CAWSSGSNQPQHF. The CDR3 DNA reads as TGTGCCTGGAGTTCGGGGAGCAATCAGCCCCAGCATTTT. The rearrangement joins TRBV30 to TRBJ1-5, with D unresolved. V shed 2 bases and J shed 1 base, with 6 bases lying between them. The V gene's germline CDR1 is GTSNPN and CDR2 SVGIG (reference sequence). The CDR3 totals 13 residues.

V usage is TRBV19 and J usage is TRBJ2-6; TRBD1 matches 7 bases. The CDR3 contains 15 residues. J gave up 2 bases and V 5 bases, and 3 bases lay outside the gene matches. CDR1 is LNHDA and CDR2 is SQIVND in the germline V gene (reference sequence). The CDR3 loop is CASSVQGAGANVLTF. The CDR3 DNA reads TGTGCCAGTAGTGTCCAGGGGGCTGGGGCCAACGTCCTGACTTTC.

This chain joins TRBV15 and TRBJ2-1; 8 positions agree with TRBD1. Germline trimming cut 0 bases from V and 2 bases from J; bases unmatched to any gene: 9. CDR1 and CDR2 from the germline V gene are LNHNV and YYDKDF (reference sequence). The CDR3 length is 18 residues. The CDR3 nucleotides read TGTGCCACCAGCAGAGATGGCCCCGGGACAGGAACCTACAATGAGCAGTTCTTC. Translation: CATSRDGPGTGTYNEQFF.

The chain uses TRBV3-1 (or the pseudogene TRBV3-2) and TRBJ1-1; TRBD1 matches 8 bases. Germline V gives CDR1 LGHDT, CDR2 YNNKEL (reference sequence). The length of the CDR3 is 14 residues. After removal of 3 bases from V and 4 bases from J, the junction contained 4 bases not matched to a gene. The DNA of the CDR3 is TGTGCCAGCAGCCAGGCAGGGGGCCTCACTGAAGCTTTCTTT. The encoded protein is CASSQAGGLTEAFF.

The V and J genes are TRBV2 and TRBJ2-7; the D gene is possibly TRBD1 (5 bases). CDR3 size: 12 residues. The V and J ends lost 6 bases and 3 bases respectively, with 9 bases between them. Germline assignment: CDR1 SNHLY and CDR2 FYNNEI. CDR3 bases: TGTGCCAGCAGCCCAGGGATCTACGAGCAGTACGTC. This sequence encodes CASSPGIYEQYV.

The J gene is TRBJ1-2, the V gene TRBV19; 8 positions match TRBD1. The V segment lost 1 base and the J segment 4 bases; nucleotides outside the gene matches: 5. Germline CDR1 reads LNHDA; CDR2 reads SQIVND (reference sequence). The CDR3 extends over 15 amino acids. The chain's CDR3 is CASSIVGTGSYGYTF. CDR3 DNA: TGTGCCAGTAGTATAGTAGGGACAGGCTCCTATGGCTACACCTTC.

This clone was detected only once. The chain combines TRBV27 with TRBJ2-2, with TRBD2 as a possible D gene (5 bases). The CDR3 has 15 residues. Per the germline V gene, CDR1 is MNHEY and CDR2 is SMNVEV (reference sequence). V was pared by 2 bases and J by 4 bases, with 11 bases between. CDR3 region: CASSLASSITGELFF. DNA of the CDR3: TGTGCCAGCAGTTTAGCTAGCAGCATCACCGGGGAGCTGTTTTTT.

The V gene is TRBV6-1, the J gene TRBJ2-7; 8 bases are a match to TRBD1. Germline values: CDR1 MNHNS, CDR2 SASEGT. V shed 3 bases, J shed 2 bases, and the junction held 6 bases outside the gene matches. The CDR3 length is 15 residues. The CDR3 nucleotides read TGTGCCAGCAGTGATCCCGGACAGGGCCCCTACGAGCAGTACTTC. Translation: CASSDPGQGPYEQYF.

Regarding this clone: Other DNA sequences in this specimen translate into the identical CDR3. The CDR3 nucleotides read TGCGCCAGCAGCACCGGGACTAGCGGGGGAGAGACCCAGTACTTC. It translates to CASSTGTSGGETQYF. The chain joins TRBV5-1 to TRBJ2-5, with TRBD2 matching over 14 bases. The junction had 3 bases not matched to a gene; V was cut back by 4 bases and J by 4 bases. Germline V gene sequence: CDR1 SGHRS, CDR2 YFSETQ. The CDR3 runs 15 residues.

J is TRBJ1-5 and V is TRBV20-1; TRBD1 matches 8 bases. The junction had 4 bases not matched to a gene; V was cut back by 3 bases and J by 0 bases. Germline CDR1 is DFQATT and CDR2 is SNEGSKA (reference sequence). The CDR3 is 15 residues long. The CDR3 reads CSASTGTGSNQPQHF. In DNA form, the CDR3 reads TGCAGTGCTAGTACCGGGACAGGTAGCAATCAGCCCCAGCATTTT.

V gene TRBV28 combines with J gene TRBJ1-3; D perhaps matches TRBD1 (6 bases). V lost 6 bases, J lost 4 bases, and 25 bases lay in between. The CDR3 has 18 amino acids. From germline, CDR1 is MDHEN and CDR2 SYDVKM. CDR3 nucleotides: TGTGCCAGCAGAGCTAGAACGAACCCCGGGACAAAAGGAAACACCATATATTTT. As protein: CASRARTNPGTKGNTIYF.

CDR3: CASSSTGTVNTEAFF. CDR3 coding DNA: TGCGCCAGCAGCTCGACCGGGACAGTTAACACTGAAGCTTTCTTT. V usage is TRBV5-1 and J usage is TRBJ1-1; 7 bases agree with TRBD1. The CDR3 has 15 amino acids. Losses at the gene ends were 3 bases for V and 2 bases for J; bases not matched to a gene: 7. Germline V gene sequence: CDR1 SGHRS, CDR2 YFSETQ. Variable domain in full (rest from reference TRBV5-1 and TRBJ1-1): KAGVTQTPRYLIKTRGQQVTLSCSPISGHRSVSWYQQTPGQGLQFLFEYFSETQRNKGNFPGRFSGRQFSNSRSEMNVSTLELGDSALYLCASSSTGTVNTEAFFGQGTRLTVV.

J is TRBJ2-3 and V is TRBV7-8, with a tentative D call TRBD2 (6 bases). Germline assignment: CDR1 SGHVS and CDR2 FQNEAQ. Trimming took 5 bases from V and 2 from J, leaving 17 bases between them. CDR3 size: 16 residues. This chain's CDR3 is CASSVTAGSNTDTQYF. For the CDR3, the DNA is TGTGCCAGCAGCGTCACGGCGGGGTCCAACACAGATACGCAGTATTTT. The variable domain in full, completed from reference TRBV7-8 and TRBJ2-3, reads GAGVSQSPRYKVAKRGQDVALRCDPISGHVSLFWYQQALGQGPEFLTYFQNEAQLDKSGLPSDRFFAERPEGSVSTLKIQRTQQEDSAVYLCASSVTAGSNTDTQYFGPGTRLTVL.

This clone has a single count. V and J are TRBV2 and TRBJ2-1; 8 bases align to TRBD1. The CDR3 loop spans 15 amino acids. Trimming at V came to 6 bases and at J to 8 bases, leaving 12 bases not matched to a gene. Germline CDR1 reads SNHLY; CDR2 reads FYNNEI. The DNA for the CDR3 is TGTGCCAGCAGGACCCCGCGGACAGGGATCGATGAGCAGTTCTTC. Translation gives CASRTPRTGIDEQFF.

J is TRBJ2-5 and V is TRBV5-1; maybe TRBD1 (5 bases). CDR1 and CDR2 (germline): SGHRS, YFSETQ. CDR3 length: 14 amino acids. The germline V and J ends were trimmed by 7 bases and 0 bases, with 13 bases remaining between them. The CDR3 protein is CASRVQGNQETQYF. CDR3 in DNA: TGCGCCAGCCGGGTCCAGGGAAACCAAGAGACCCAGTACTTC.

The rearrangement joins TRBV10-2 to TRBJ1-5, with TRBD1 identical over 7 bases. The CDR3 sequence is 16 residues long. With 6 bases clipped from V and 2 bases from J, the junction kept 10 bases outside the gene matches. In germline, CDR1 is WSHSY, CDR2 SAAADI. CDR3 sequence (DNA): TGCGCCAGCAGATCAGGGGGAGAAGGGGGCAATCAGCCCCAGCATTTT. Protein sequence: CASRSGGEGGNQPQHF.

The rearrangement joins TRBV5-1 to TRBJ2-5, with 7 bases that match TRBD1. Germline assignment: CDR1 SGHRS and CDR2 YFSETQ. Germline trimming cut 4 bases from V and 0 bases from J; bases unmatched to any gene: 6. This CDR3 has 15 residues. CDR3 amino acids: CASSQRDSNQETQYF. CDR3 bases: TGCGCCAGCAGCCAAAGGGACAGCAACCAAGAGACCCAGTACTTC.

V gene TRBV7-6 combines with J gene TRBJ2-1; D is ambiguous. This CDR3 has 10 amino acids. The V end was cut by 8 bases, the J end by 7 bases, with 6 bases between. Germline values: CDR1 SGHVS, CDR2 FNYEAQ. The CDR3 region has the DNA TGTGCCAGCGAGAGGAATGAGCAGTTCTTC. It yields the protein CASERNEQFF.

The V gene is TRBV5-1, the J gene TRBJ2-2; tentative D call: TRBD1 (6 bases). Germline V CDR1 and CDR2: SGHRS, YFSETQ. This CDR3 is 15 amino acids long. The V end was cut by 0 bases, the J end by 1 base, with 7 bases between. The CDR3 here is CASSLADRNTGELFF. In DNA form, the CDR3 reads TGCGCCAGCAGCTTGGCGGACAGGAACACCGGGGAGCTGTTTTTT.